The text below deals with one T cell receptor (beta chain). Its antigen is still unknown. These data originate in a study of Tregs in tolerant kidney transplant recipients. General study results and limits: Tregs expanded with activated donor B cells seemed most donor-specific. Tolerant patients' donor-specific Tregs expanded beyond overall Tregs, suggesting antigen-driven growth.

The CDR3 is 16 residues long. Germline V gene sequence: CDR1 SEHNR, CDR2 FQNEAQ (reference sequence). The junction had 4 bases not matched to a gene; V was cut back by 4 bases and J by 2 bases. Recipients received nonmyeloablative bone marrow transplants from related graft donors, with transient mixed chimerism. Assay used: immunoSEQ multiplex PCR; TCRdb lists only in-frame clones, some missing. Found here are 84,000 or so clones, approximately 93% of them singletons; the top ten hold roughly 1.7%. The chain joins TRBV7-9 to TRBJ2-5, with 13 nucleotides matching TRBD2. The material sequenced was CD4+ T cells from blood (PBMCs), taken 12 months after the transplant. The TCR comes from a human patient who received a combined kidney and bone marrow transplant. Some T cells may originate from the graft donor. DNA of the CDR3: TGTGCCAGCAGCTGGACTAGCGGGGGCCGTCAAGAGACCCAGTACTTC. Translating gives CASSWTSGGRQETQYF.